The entry below describes one T cell receptor beta chain. The data originate from a study of control samples from healthy donors and cancer patients. The CDR3 has 15 amino acids. CDR1 is LNHDA and CDR2 is SQIVND in the germline V gene (reference sequence). Trimming left V 4 bases short and J 1 base short, with 13 bases between. Assay: immunoSEQ multiplex PCR; the TCRdb copy retains only in-frame clones and omits some. The table includes 150,000 to 190,000 clones, 93% detected once. Sequenced: blood. The chain uses TRBV19 and TRBJ1-1; no reliable D call. The clonotype comes from a man aged 50-60 years in good health. The CDR3 is CASSSAGMGNTEAFF. In DNA, the CDR3 is TGTGCCAGTAGTAGTGCAGGAATGGGGAACACTGAAGCTTTCTTT.